The next 18 T cell receptor beta chains were all read from a single sample in a study of shared clonotypes between healthy human individuals. Clones were read by immunoSEQ multiplex PCR, and TCRdb kept only the in-frame ones, dropping some. The profile shows a few million clones, about 94% of them singletons. Sequencing was carried out using naive CD4+ T cells sorted from blood. Subset in this sample: CD45RA+ positively selected. The receptors stem from a man aged 18 to 35 in good health.

This chain connects TRBV5-1 to TRBJ2-7, with 7 bases matching TRBD1. V shed 4 bases, J shed 0 bases, and the junction held 4 bases outside the gene matches. Looked up from germline, CDR1 is SGHRS and CDR2 is YFSETQ. The CDR3 extends over 14 amino acids. CDR3 region: CASSMDRNSYEQYF. Here the CDR3 DNA reads TGCGCCAGCAGCATGGACAGGAACTCCTACGAGCAGTACTTC.

A note on this clone: This same CDR3 is encoded by further DNA sequences in the sample. This chain uses TRBV30 with TRBJ2-5; D unclear. The germline V and J ends were trimmed by 3 bases and 5 bases, with 4 bases remaining between them. Germline lookup yields CDR1 GTSNPN and CDR2 SVGIG (reference sequence). The CDR3 contains 10 residues. The CDR3 bases are TGTGCCTGGAGCCGGGAGACCCAGTACTTC. Protein: CAWSRETQYF. Drawing the rest from reference TRBV30 and TRBJ2-5, the complete variable domain is SQTIHQWPATLVQPVGSPLSLECTVEGTSNPNLYWYRQAAGRGLQLLFYSVGIGQISSEVPQNLSASRPQDRQFILSSKKLLLSDSGFYLCAWSRETQYFGPGTRLLVL.

This clone has just one count. This chain's CDR3 is CASSPSRVGVEQYF. DNA for the CDR3: TGTGCCAGCTCACCAAGCAGGGTCGGAGTCGAGCAGTACTTC. The rearrangement joins TRBV18 to TRBJ2-7; TRBD1 is a possible D gene (5 bases). Trimming left V 2 bases short and J 6 bases short, with 14 bases between. The CDR3 sequence is 14 residues long. Germline V lookup: CDR1 KGHSH, CDR2 LQKENI.

This sequence joins TRBV5-4 and TRBJ1-2, with TRBD1 as a possible D gene (5 bases). V was cut by 1 base and J by 5 bases, with 15 bases left in between. The germline gives CDR1 SGHNT, CDR2 YYREEE (reference sequence). This CDR3 is built from 15 residues. The CDR3 coding sequence is TGTGCCAGCAGCTTGCTGCAGGGATCGGGGTATGGCTACACCTTC. It specifies CASSLLQGSGYGYTF.

This rearrangement joins TRBV7-2 to TRBJ2-7; 9 nucleotides line up with TRBD1. CDR3 length: 15 residues. Germline loops: CDR1 SGHTA, CDR2 FQGNSA. V lost 3 bases and J lost 3; bases outside the gene matches: 6. For the CDR3, the DNA is TGTGCCAGCAGCTTTGTGACAGGGGGGTACTACGAGCAGTACTTC. This encodes CASSFVTGGYYEQYF.

The rearrangement joins TRBV4-1 to TRBJ2-3; 7 bases are shared with TRBD2. The germline V gene has CDR1 MGHRA and CDR2 YSYEKL. The ends lost 6 bases at V and 6 bases at J; junction bases unmatched: 15. CDR3 size: 16 residues. The CDR3 bases are TGCGCCAGCAGTCAGTCAGGGCGGGAGAAGGGGGATACGCAGTATTTT. Translated, it gives CASSQSGREKGDTQYF.

The gene calls are TRBV28 and TRBJ2-7; D might be TRBD1 (6 bases). The germline V and J ends were trimmed by 6 bases and 7 bases, with 28 bases remaining between them. This CDR3 region has 17 residues. Germline V CDR1 and CDR2: MDHEN, SYDVKM. The CDR3: CASSASVAGVRSREQYF. CDR3 sequence (DNA): TGTGCCAGCAGCGCCTCCGTTGCAGGGGTCAGGTCGCGAGAGCAGTACTTC.

This sequence joins TRBV10-2 and TRBJ2-7; 11 nucleotides align to TRBD1. With 6 bases clipped from V and 5 bases from J, the junction kept 9 bases outside the gene matches. Germline assignment: CDR1 WSHSY and CDR2 SAAADI. This CDR3 is 15 amino acids long. CDR3 region: CASSPGTGGANEQYF. Written as DNA, the CDR3 is TGCGCCAGCAGCCCCGGGACAGGGGGAGCGAACGAGCAGTACTTC.

The chain couples TRBV7-2 to TRBJ2-5; possible D gene TRBD1, 6 bases. Germline CDR1 reads SGHTA; CDR2 reads FQGNSA. V lost 3 bases and J 3 bases, leaving 14 bases between the germline ends. The CDR3 runs to 15 residues. DNA for the CDR3: TGTGCCAGCAGCTTGGCCAGGACAGCCAAAGAGACCCAGTACTTC. This encodes CASSLARTAKETQYF.

This clone was seen only a few times. The chain combines TRBV25-1 with TRBJ1-1; D may be TRBD1 (5 bases). Between the trimmed V and J ends, which lost 1 base and 0 bases, there was a span of 6 bases. The CDR3 has 14 amino acids. The germline CDR1 and CDR2 sequences are MGHDK and SYGVNS. CDR3 amino acids: CASSESGVNTEAFF. The DNA for the CDR3 is TGTGCCAGCAGTGAATCGGGGGTGAACACTGAAGCTTTCTTT. The full variable domain, completed using reference TRBV25-1 and TRBJ1-1, is EADIYQTPRYLVIGTGKKITLECSQTMGHDKMYWYQQDPGMELHLIHYSYGVNSTEKGDLSSESTVSRIRTEHFPLTLESARPSHTSQYLCASSESGVNTEAFFGQGTRLTVV.

The V and J genes are TRBV7-9 and TRBJ1-4; D unclear. Germline CDR1 SEHNR, CDR2 FQNEAQ (reference sequence). V shed 5 bases and J shed 5 bases, with 21 bases lying between them. This CDR3 is built from 17 residues. CDR3 sequence (DNA): TGTGCCAGCAGCCAGAGTGAATGGACGGATTTGAATGAAAAACTGTTTTTT. Translating gives CASSQSEWTDLNEKLFF.

The V call is TRBV7-2, the J call TRBJ2-7; TRBD1 is a possible D gene (6 bases). CDR1 and CDR2 from the germline V gene are SGHTA and FQGNSA. The CDR3 is 12 amino acids. V was clipped by 3 bases and J by 7 bases, with 10 bases between them. The CDR3 reads CASSFRGNEQYF. In DNA form, the CDR3 reads TGTGCCAGCAGCTTCAGGGGAAATGAGCAGTACTTC. The entire variable domain, with the rest obtained from reference TRBV7-2 and TRBJ2-7, is as follows: GAGVSQSPSNKVTEKGKDVELRCDPISGHTALYWYRQSLGQGLEFLIYFQGNSAPDKSGLPSDRFSAERTGGSVSTLTIQRTQQEDSAVYLCASSFRGNEQYFGPGTRLTVT.

The chain combines TRBV10-3 with TRBJ2-1, with 13 bases matching TRBD2. The CDR3 covers 18 residues. V lost 3 bases, J lost 3 bases, and 8 bases stayed unmatched. Germline CDR1 reads ENHRY; CDR2 reads SYGVKD. CDR3 DNA: TGTGCCATCAGTGACCAGGGACTAGCGGGAAGGGGCTACAATGAGCAGTTCTTC. It is translated as CAISDQGLAGRGYNEQFF.

V is TRBV6-6 and J is TRBJ2-7; no firm D call. The V gene's germline CDR1 is MNHNY and CDR2 SVGAGI (reference sequence). Trimming removed 0 bases from V and 2 bases from J, with 5 bases in between. The length of the CDR3 is 13 residues. The CDR3 DNA reads TGTGCCAGCAGTTACTCTCGCACCTACGAGCAGTACTTC. Amino acid sequence: CASSYSRTYEQYF.

As to this clone: The sample holds other DNA sequences that translate to the same CDR3. This chain connects TRBV5-6 to TRBJ2-1; D unresolved. Looked up from germline, CDR1 is SGHDT and CDR2 is YYEEEE. This CDR3 region has 15 residues. Trimming stripped 0 bases from V and 1 base from J, with 8 bases between. The CDR3 reads CASSLGPGSYNEQFF. The CDR3 DNA reads TGTGCCAGCAGCTTGGGGCCCGGGTCCTACAATGAGCAGTTCTTC.

CDR3 in amino acids: CASSLRGAPGELFF. The CDR3 DNA reads as TGTGCCAGCAGCTTGCGGGGAGCCCCAGGGGAGCTGTTTTTT. The chain has TRBV5-4 and TRBJ2-2, with D tentatively TRBD2 (5 bases). There are 14 residues in the CDR3. V was cut by 1 base and J by 8 bases, with 12 bases left in between. In germline, CDR1 is SGHNT, CDR2 YYREEE (reference sequence).

The chain joins TRBV30 to TRBJ2-5, with D possibly matching TRBD2 (7 bases). Trimming stripped 5 bases from V and 4 bases from J, with 20 bases between. Germline V gene lookup returns CDR1 GTSNPN and CDR2 SVGIG (reference sequence). The CDR3 is 15 residues long. The CDR3 region has the DNA TGTGCCTGGTCTGAGGGGGGGGCGGCCGGAGAGACCCAGTACTTC. This gives the protein CAWSEGGAAGETQYF.

The V call is TRBV5-1, the J call TRBJ2-1; 8 bases align to TRBD1. The germline gives CDR1 SGHRS, CDR2 YFSETQ. The CDR3 has 16 residues. The ends lost 3 bases at V and 9 bases at J; junction bases unmatched: 14. The CDR3 nucleotides read TGCGCCAGCAGCTCGACTCCCGGGACAGGAGAACGTGAGCAGTTCTTC. Amino acids: CASSSTPGTGEREQFF. Drawing the rest from reference TRBV5-1 and TRBJ2-1, the complete variable domain is KAGVTQTPRYLIKTRGQQVTLSCSPISGHRSVSWYQQTPGQGLQFLFEYFSETQRNKGNFPGRFSGRQFSNSRSEMNVSTLELGDSALYLCASSSTPGTGEREQFFGPGTRLTVL.